This T cell receptor beta chain is drawn from a study of T cell changes during pregnancy in multiple sclerosis. Produced via immunoSEQ multiplex PCR; TCRdb's table is partial and in-frame only. This sample carries about 40,000 clones, about nine tenths of them seen once, and the ten largest clones take 0.9% to 1.5%. Trimming pared 6 bases from V and 3 bases from J, leaving 17 bases between. Germline V lookup: CDR1 MDHEN, CDR2 SYDVKM. This CDR3 is 15 amino acids long. The receptor was isolated from a female donor with multiple sclerosis, enrolled in a pregnancy study. The sequencing used CD4+ T cells from peripheral blood mononuclear cells, collected in the second trimester of pregnancy. The gene calls are TRBV28 and TRBJ1-2; D is ambiguous. The CDR3 here is CASSLVGDRDYGYTF. CDR3 in DNA: TGTGCCAGCAGCCTGGTGGGAGACCGTGACTATGGCTACACCTTC.